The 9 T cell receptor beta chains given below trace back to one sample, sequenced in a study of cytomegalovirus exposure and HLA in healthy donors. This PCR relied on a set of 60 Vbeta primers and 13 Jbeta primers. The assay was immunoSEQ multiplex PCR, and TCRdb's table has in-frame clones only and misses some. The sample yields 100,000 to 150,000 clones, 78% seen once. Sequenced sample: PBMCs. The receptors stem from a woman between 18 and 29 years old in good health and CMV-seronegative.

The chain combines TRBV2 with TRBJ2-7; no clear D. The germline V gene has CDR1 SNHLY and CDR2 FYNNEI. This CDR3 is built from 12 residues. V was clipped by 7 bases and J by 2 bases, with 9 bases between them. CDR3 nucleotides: TGTGCCAGCAACTTCGTTCCCTACGAGCAGTACTTC. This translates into CASNFVPYEQYF.

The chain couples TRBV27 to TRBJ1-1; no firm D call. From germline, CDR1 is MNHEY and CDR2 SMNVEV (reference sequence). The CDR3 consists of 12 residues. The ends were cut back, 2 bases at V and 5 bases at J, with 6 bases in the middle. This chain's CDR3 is CASSLPGTEAFF. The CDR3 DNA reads TGTGCCAGCAGTTTACCGGGAACTGAAGCTTTCTTT.

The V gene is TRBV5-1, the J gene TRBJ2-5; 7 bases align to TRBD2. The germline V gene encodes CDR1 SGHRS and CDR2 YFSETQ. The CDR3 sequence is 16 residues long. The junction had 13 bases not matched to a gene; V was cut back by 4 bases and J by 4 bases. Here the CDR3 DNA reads TGCGCCAGCAGCCCGCGACCTACGGGAGGAGGAGAGACCCAGTACTTC. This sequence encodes CASSPRPTGGGETQYF. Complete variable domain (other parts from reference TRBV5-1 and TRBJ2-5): KAGVTQTPRYLIKTRGQQVTLSCSPISGHRSVSWYQQTPGQGLQFLFEYFSETQRNKGNFPGRFSGRQFSNSRSEMNVSTLELGDSALYLCASSPRPTGGGETQYFGPGTRLLVL.

The CDR3: CASSTVRQGNTEAFF. CDR3 bases: TGTGCCAGCAGTACCGTTCGACAGGGGAACACTGAAGCTTTCTTT. V gene TRBV6-5 combines with J gene TRBJ1-1; 7 positions agree with TRBD1. CDR1 is MNHEY, CDR2 SVGAGI, per germline. With V trimmed by 5 bases and J by 1 base, 7 bases remained unmatched. This CDR3 spans 15 amino acids.

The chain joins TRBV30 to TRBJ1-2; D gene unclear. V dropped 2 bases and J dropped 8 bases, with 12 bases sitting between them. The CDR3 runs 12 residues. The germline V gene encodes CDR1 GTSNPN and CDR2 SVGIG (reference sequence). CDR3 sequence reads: CAWSIGLGGYTF. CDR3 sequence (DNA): TGTGCCTGGAGTATAGGACTCGGGGGCTACACCTTC. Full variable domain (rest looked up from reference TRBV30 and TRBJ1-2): SQTIHQWPATLVQPVGSPLSLECTVEGTSNPNLYWYRQAAGRGLQLLFYSVGIGQISSEVPQNLSASRPQDRQFILSSKKLLLSDSGFYLCAWSIGLGGYTFGSGTRLTVV.

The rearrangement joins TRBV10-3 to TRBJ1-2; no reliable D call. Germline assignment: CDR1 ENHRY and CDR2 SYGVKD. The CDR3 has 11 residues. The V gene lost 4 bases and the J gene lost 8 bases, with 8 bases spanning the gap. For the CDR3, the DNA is TGTGCCATCAGTGCAGACTCGGGCTACACCTTC. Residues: CAISADSGYTF.

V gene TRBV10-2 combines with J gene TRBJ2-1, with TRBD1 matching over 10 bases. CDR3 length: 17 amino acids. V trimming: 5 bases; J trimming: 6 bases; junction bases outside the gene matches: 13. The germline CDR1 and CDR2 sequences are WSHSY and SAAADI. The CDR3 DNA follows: TGCGCCAGCAGTTTTCTAGTCGGGACAGGGGAAAGCAATGAGCAGTTCTTC. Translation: CASSFLVGTGESNEQFF.

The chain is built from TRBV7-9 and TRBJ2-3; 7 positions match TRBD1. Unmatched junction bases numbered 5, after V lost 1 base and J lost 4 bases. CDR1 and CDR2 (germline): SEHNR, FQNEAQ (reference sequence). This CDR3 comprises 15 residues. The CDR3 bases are TGTGCCAGCAGCTTAGACGGGCAGGGGGCAGATACGCAGTATTTT. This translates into CASSLDGQGADTQYF. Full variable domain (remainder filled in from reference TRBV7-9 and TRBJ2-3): DTGVSQNPRHKITKRGQNVTFRCDPISEHNRLYWYRQTLGQGPEFLTYFQNEAQLEKSRLLSDRFSAERPKGSFSTLEIQRTEQGDSAMYLCASSLDGQGADTQYFGPGTRLTVL.

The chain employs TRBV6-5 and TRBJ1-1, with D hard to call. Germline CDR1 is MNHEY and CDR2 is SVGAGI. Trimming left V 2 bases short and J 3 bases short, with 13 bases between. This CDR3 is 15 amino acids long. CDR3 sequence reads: CASSYQEGWYTEAFF. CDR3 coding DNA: TGTGCCAGCAGTTACCAAGAGGGTTGGTACACTGAAGCTTTCTTT.